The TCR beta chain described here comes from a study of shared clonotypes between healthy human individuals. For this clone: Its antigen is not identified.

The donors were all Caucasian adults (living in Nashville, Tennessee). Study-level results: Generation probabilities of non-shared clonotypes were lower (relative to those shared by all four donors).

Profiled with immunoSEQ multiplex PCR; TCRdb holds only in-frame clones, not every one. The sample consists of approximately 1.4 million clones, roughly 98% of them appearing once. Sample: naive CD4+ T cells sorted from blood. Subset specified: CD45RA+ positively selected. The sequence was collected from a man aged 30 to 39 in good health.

The CDR3 loop is CASSLASFGYNEQFF. DNA for the CDR3: TGCGCCAGCAGCTTGGCTAGCTTTGGCTACAATGAGCAGTTCTTC. The chain carries TRBV5-1 and TRBJ2-1, with D possibly being TRBD2 (5 bases). The V gene's germline CDR1 is SGHRS and CDR2 YFSETQ. Trimming cost V 0 bases and J 3 bases, with 10 bases left between them. CDR3 length: 15 residues.